The 30 T cell receptor beta chains below all came from one sample that was sequenced in a study of T cells after posttransplantation cyclophosphamide. Sequencing was performed with immunoSEQ multiplex PCR; in TCRdb, only in-frame clones are kept and a portion is missing. The profile shows 45,000 or so clones, roughly 93% of them singletons. Sequencing used PBMCs. The receptors shown here come from a woman in her forties or fifties in good health and a related stem cell transplant donor.

The rearrangement joins TRBV5-1 to TRBJ2-5, with no clear D. Germline assignment: CDR1 SGHRS and CDR2 YFSETQ. The V end lost 2 bases, the J end lost 1 base, and 9 bases lay between the germline ends. The CDR3 loop spans 14 amino acids. CDR3 sequence: CASSLTPIQETQYF. For the CDR3, the DNA is TGCGCCAGCAGCTTAACACCGATCCAAGAGACCCAGTACTTC.

The chain links TRBV19 to TRBJ2-2; TRBD2 is a possible D gene (6 bases). CDR1 is LNHDA, CDR2 SQIVND, per germline (reference sequence). The CDR3 has 15 residues. V dropped 3 bases and J dropped 5 bases, with 13 bases sitting between them. The CDR3 DNA reads as TGTGCCAGTAGTATGGGTACGGCGGGAACCGGGGAGCTGTTTTTT. Translated: CASSMGTAGTGELFF. Supplemented by reference TRBV19 and TRBJ2-2, the full variable domain reads DGGITQSPKYLFRKEGQNVTLSCEQNLNHDAMYWYRQDPGQGLRLIYYSQIVNDFQKGDIAEGYSVSREKKESFPLTVTSAQKNPTAFYLCASSMGTAGTGELFFGEGSRLTVL.

The chain combines TRBV4-1 with TRBJ1-2; D not resolved. This CDR3 contains 16 residues. Germline lookup yields CDR1 MGHRA and CDR2 YSYEKL. Deletions cut 3 bases from V and 6 bases from J, with 20 bases between. CDR3 in DNA: TGCGCCAGCAGCCAGCCCCGATCGGGGATAATCGATGGCTACACCTTC. Protein: CASSQPRSGIIDGYTF.

This clone showed up just once. The J gene is TRBJ1-5, the V gene TRBV27, with a weak D call TRBD1 (6 bases). The CDR3 contains 16 residues. Germline V gene lookup returns CDR1 MNHEY and CDR2 SMNVEV (reference sequence). With 6 bases removed from V and 0 bases from J, the gap between germline ends came to 15 bases. As DNA, the CDR3 is TGTGCCAGCAGGTCATCACAGGGACATAGCAATCAGCCCCAGCATTTT. It translates to CASRSSQGHSNQPQHF.

The rearrangement joins TRBV19 to TRBJ2-5; 10 nucleotides match TRBD1. The V and J ends lost 3 bases and 0 bases, in that order; junction bases with no gene match: 4. The CDR3 spans 16 residues. CDR1 is LNHDA and CDR2 is SQIVND in the germline V gene (reference sequence). The CDR3 nucleotides read TGTGCCAGTAGTATGGGGGGACAGGGGTACCAAGAGACCCAGTACTTC. Translation: CASSMGGQGYQETQYF.

The rearrangement uses TRBV6-1 and TRBJ2-3; D is possibly TRBD2 (6 bases). V was trimmed by 8 bases and J by 6 bases, leaving 15 bases between them. CDR3 size: 13 residues. Germline V CDR1 and CDR2: MNHNS, SASEGT. The CDR3 nucleotides are TGTGCCAGCGGACGGGAGACCGGGGATACGCAGTATTTT. Its protein is CASGRETGDTQYF.

J is TRBJ1-5 and V is TRBV10-1; no reliable D call. The CDR3 totals 9 residues. Germline CDR1 WNHNN, CDR2 SYGVQD (reference sequence). The V end was cut by 8 bases, the J end by 7 bases, with 3 bases between. CDR3 loop: CASEQPQHF. The CDR3 nucleotides read TGCGCCAGCGAGCAGCCCCAGCATTTT.

The gene calls are TRBV19 and TRBJ1-6; 7 nucleotides line up with TRBD1. V shed 4 bases and J 9 bases; nucleotides not matched to a gene: 9. The germline gives CDR1 LNHDA, CDR2 SQIVND (reference sequence). The CDR3 runs 15 residues. CDR3 nucleotides: TGTGCCAGTAGTACCCAGACAGGGCCCGGTTCACCCCTCCACTTT. Protein sequence: CASSTQTGPGSPLHF.

This clone was found once. The chain links TRBV2 to TRBJ2-4, with 7 bases fitting TRBD2. The CDR3 spans 15 residues. Germline V gene data show CDR1 as SNHLY and CDR2 as FYNNEI. Unmatched junction bases numbered 10, after V lost 5 bases and J lost 6 bases. CDR3 sequence (DNA): TGTGCCAGCAGTCTAGGACTAGTGTTTGGAAACATTCAGTACTTC. Translation: CASSLGLVFGNIQYF.

J is TRBJ1-2 and V is TRBV28, with a tentative D call TRBD1 (6 bases). CDR1 MDHEN and CDR2 SYDVKM come from the germline V gene. The V and J ends lost 6 bases and 6 bases respectively, with 14 bases between them. This CDR3 spans 13 amino acids. In nucleotides, the CDR3 is TGTGCCAGCAGGCCCTCTCCAGGGGATGGCTACACCTTC. As protein: CASRPSPGDGYTF.

The rearrangement links TRBV19 to TRBJ2-4; TRBD2 is a possible D gene (6 bases). There are 15 residues in the CDR3. Germline V gives CDR1 LNHDA, CDR2 SQIVND (reference sequence). Trimming removed 4 bases at V and 1 base at J, with 11 bases between. For the CDR3, the DNA is TGTGCCAGTAGTAATGCGGGGTTGGCCAAAAACATTCAGTACTTC. Protein product: CASSNAGLAKNIQYF.

V usage is TRBV28 and J usage is TRBJ2-7; tentative D call: TRBD2 (5 bases). This CDR3 has 14 residues. CDR1 and CDR2 (germline): MDHEN, SYDVKM. Trimming removed 6 bases at V and 7 bases at J, with 19 bases between. The CDR3 reads CASSLRAGLEEQYF. The DNA for the CDR3 is TGTGCCAGCAGCCTGAGGGCAGGTCTGGAAGAGCAGTACTTC. Based on the CDR3 plus reference TRBV28 and TRBJ2-7, the full variable domain is DVKVTQSSRYLVKRTGEKVFLECVQDMDHENMFWYRQDPGLGLRLIYFSYDVKMKEKGDIPEGYSVSREKKERFSLILESASTNQTSMYLCASSLRAGLEEQYFGPGTRLTVT.

V gene TRBV6-5 combines with J gene TRBJ2-1; 8 bases map to TRBD2. The CDR3 is 15 residues long. J lost 1 base, V lost 6 bases, and 5 bases had no gene match. Per germline, CDR1 MNHEY and CDR2 SVGAGI. The CDR3: CASSLAGLSYNEQFF. CDR3 DNA sequence: TGTGCCAGCAGCTTAGCGGGACTTTCCTACAATGAGCAGTTCTTC.

The rearrangement links TRBV2 to TRBJ2-3, with 10 positions matching TRBD2. CDR1 SNHLY and CDR2 FYNNEI come from the germline V gene. The CDR3 is made up of 15 amino acids. The V segment lost 5 bases and the J segment 5 bases; nucleotides outside the gene matches: 7. This CDR3 is CASSYTSGKEDTQYF. In nucleotides, the CDR3 is TGTGCCAGCAGTTATACTAGCGGGAAAGAAGATACGCAGTATTTT. Filled out from reference TRBV2 and TRBJ2-3, the complete variable domain reads EPEVTQTPSHQVTQMGQEVILRCVPISNHLYFYWYRQILGQKVEFLVSFYNNEISEKSEIFDDQFSVERPDGSNFTLKIRSTKLEDSAMYFCASSYTSGKEDTQYFGPGTRLTVL.

The V and J genes are TRBV9 and TRBJ2-2, with 10 positions matching TRBD1. V lost 4 bases, J lost 6 bases, and 3 bases stayed unmatched. Per the germline V gene, CDR1 is SGDLS and CDR2 is YYNGEE. This CDR3 contains 14 residues. Here the CDR3 DNA reads TGTGCCAGCAGCCACGGACAGGGGGCCGGGGAGCTGTTTTTT. Its translation: CASSHGQGAGELFF.

This clone has a handful of counts. The gene calls are TRBV28 and TRBJ2-3, with TRBD2 matching 10 bases. This CDR3 is built from 17 residues. The ends lost 4 bases at V and 3 bases at J; junction bases unmatched: 10. In germline, CDR1 is MDHEN, CDR2 SYDVKM. CDR3 DNA: TGTGCCAGCAGTTCCCAATTCGGACTAGCGGATACAGATACGCAGTATTTT. It translates to CASSSQFGLADTDTQYF.

The chain is built from TRBV11-3 and TRBJ2-5; the match to TRBD1 covers 8 bases. CDR1 is SGHNT, CDR2 YENEEA, per germline. The V gene end was trimmed by 5 bases and the J gene end by 4 bases; junction bases not matched to a gene: 12. This CDR3 contains 16 residues. CDR3 DNA sequence: TGTGCCAGCAGCATCGCCGGGCAGGGGGCGTCAGAGACCCAGTACTTC. Residues: CASSIAGQGASETQYF.

This chain uses TRBV19 with TRBJ2-3; 10 nucleotides match TRBD2. After removal of 7 bases from V and 7 bases from J, the junction contained 8 bases not matched to a gene. The CDR3 extends over 14 amino acids. Germline lookup yields CDR1 LNHDA and CDR2 SQIVND (reference sequence). This chain's CDR3 is CASTNSGRKNTQYF. As DNA, the CDR3 is TGTGCCAGTACCAATAGCGGGAGGAAGAATACGCAGTATTTT.

V gene TRBV6-1 combines with J gene TRBJ2-7, with TRBD1 matching 7 bases. V gave up 6 bases and J gave up 3 bases; unmatched junction bases: 8. The CDR3 is 14 amino acids. Germline values: CDR1 MNHNS, CDR2 SASEGT. The CDR3 region has the DNA TGTGCCAGCAGGCCGGGACAGACATACTACGAGCAGTACTTC. Amino acids: CASRPGQTYYEQYF.

The V gene is TRBV5-1, the J gene TRBJ1-1; tentatively, D is TRBD1 (6 bases). The CDR3 covers 13 residues. V was pared by 0 bases and J by 8 bases, with 11 bases between. Germline V gene data show CDR1 as SGHRS and CDR2 as YFSETQ. CDR3 in DNA: TGCGCCAGCAGCTTGGACAGGGCCATCGAAGCTTTCTTT. Translating gives CASSLDRAIEAFF.

The chain is built from TRBV9 and TRBJ2-7, with D possibly matching TRBD2 (5 bases). The CDR3 sequence is 15 residues long. The germline CDR1 and CDR2 sequences are SGDLS and YYNGEE. V was shortened by 4 bases and J by 0 bases, with 14 bases between the two germline ends. CDR3 protein: CASSPLASFSYEQYF. DNA for the CDR3: TGTGCCAGCAGCCCTCTGGCTAGCTTCTCCTACGAGCAGTACTTC.

The chain uses TRBV28 and TRBJ2-7, with 10 bases that match TRBD2. The CDR3 has 14 residues. V gave up 5 bases and J gave up 1 base; unmatched junction bases: 2. The germline gives CDR1 MDHEN, CDR2 SYDVKM. In nucleotides, the CDR3 is TGTGCCAGCAGTAGGACTAGCGGATCCTACGAGCAGTACTTC. Encoded protein: CASSRTSGSYEQYF.

This clone is labeled medium-sized (0.01 to 0.1%). This chain links TRBV20-1 with TRBJ1-2; D not certain. CDR1 is DFQATT and CDR2 is SNEGSKA in the germline V gene (reference sequence). The CDR3 loop spans 10 amino acids. DNA for the CDR3: TGCAGACCCCGGTCCGATGGCTACACCTTC. Translation gives CRPRSDGYTF.

This chain connects TRBV12-5 to TRBJ1-1; 9 bases match TRBD1. Germline assignment: CDR1 LGHNT and CDR2 FRNRAP. With V trimmed by 6 bases and J by 4 bases, 9 bases remained unmatched. This CDR3 has 15 residues. CDR3: CASGTPTGGGTEAFF. CDR3 in DNA: TGTGCTAGTGGGACCCCCACAGGGGGCGGCACTGAAGCTTTCTTT.

The sample holds a few counts of this clone. This rearrangement joins TRBV5-1 to TRBJ1-6; TRBD1 matches at 7 bases. The CDR3 sequence is 14 residues long. Per germline, CDR1 SGHRS and CDR2 YFSETQ. The V segment lost 4 bases and the J segment 4 bases; nucleotides outside the gene matches: 2. The CDR3 DNA reads as TGCGCCAGCAGCCCGACAGGGTATAATTCACCCCTCCACTTT. Its translation is CASSPTGYNSPLHF.

V usage is TRBV9 and J usage is TRBJ2-3, with 7 bases matching TRBD2. The junction had 9 bases not matched to a gene; V was cut back by 0 bases and J by 5 bases. Germline values: CDR1 SGDLS, CDR2 YYNGEE. The CDR3 length is 16 residues. The DNA of the CDR3 is TGTGCCAGCAGCGTAGAGGGCGGGAGACGAGGAGATACGCAGTATTTT. Translated: CASSVEGGRRGDTQYF. The full variable domain, rest sourced from reference TRBV9 and TRBJ2-3, is DSGVTQTPKHLITATGQRVTLRCSPRSGDLSVYWYQQSLDQGLQFLIQYYNGEERAKGNILERFSAQQFPDLHSELNLSSLELGDSALYFCASSVEGGRRGDTQYFGPGTRLTVL.

This chain links TRBV30 with TRBJ1-6, with 8 bases lining up with TRBD1. The CDR3 is 17 residues long. Germline V gene sequence: CDR1 GTSNPN, CDR2 SVGIG (reference sequence). Losses at the gene ends were 3 bases for V and 4 bases for J; bases not matched to a gene: 11. CDR3 in amino acids: CAWRSRTGSFYNSPLHF. As DNA, the CDR3 is TGTGCCTGGAGAAGTAGGACAGGGAGTTTTTATAATTCACCCCTCCACTTT.

The chain uses TRBV5-1 and TRBJ2-3; D perhaps matches TRBD1 (5 bases). The CDR3 consists of 13 residues. V was clipped by 7 bases and J by 4 bases, with 13 bases between them. Germline V CDR1 and CDR2: SGHRS, YFSETQ. The CDR3 region is CASSAGIADTQYF. DNA of the CDR3: TGCGCCAGCTCGGCAGGGATTGCAGATACGCAGTATTTT.

V usage is TRBV18 and J usage is TRBJ2-2, with 8 bases lining up with TRBD2. The ends lost 5 bases at V and 0 bases at J; junction bases unmatched: 11. CDR3 length: 18 amino acids. The germline V gene encodes CDR1 KGHSH and CDR2 LQKENI. The CDR3 DNA is TGTGCCAGCTCATTTGTGGTAGCGGGGCTTCCGAACACCGGGGAGCTGTTTTTT. Protein: CASSFVVAGLPNTGELFF.

This chain uses TRBV18 with TRBJ2-7, with 11 bases lining up with TRBD2. V trimming: 3 bases; J trimming: 0 bases; junction bases outside the gene matches: 4. CDR1 and CDR2 from the germline V gene are KGHSH and LQKENI. There are 16 residues in the CDR3. CDR3 coding DNA: TGTGCCAGCTCACCGGGACTAGCGGACTCCTCCTACGAGCAGTACTTC. Translated: CASSPGLADSSYEQYF.